This T cell receptor (beta chain) originates from a study of blood T cell repertoires in COVID-19. Authors' methods: Using reference gene primer amplification, nucleated cell counts were estimated. Profiling relied on immunoSEQ multiplex PCR, and the TCRdb table lists in-frame clones only, not all of them. The DNA was the basis for D and trimming; V, J and clone size are from that table. The sample has more than 100,000 clones; around 90% are singletons. CDR1 and CDR2 (germline): LGHDT, YNNKEL (reference sequence). Trimming took off 4 bases at V and 1 base at J, with 10 bases between the two ends. The length of the CDR3 is 14 residues.

This chain uses TRBV3-1 (or the pseudogene TRBV3-2) with TRBJ1-1; the D gene is possibly TRBD1 (6 bases). The clonotype was recovered from an elderly woman in a cohort sampled during active COVID-19. Sequences were obtained from peripheral blood. The CDR3 region has the DNA TGTGCCAGCAGCCCAGCACAGGGGAACACTGAAGCTTTCTTT. Encoded protein: CASSPAQGNTEAFF.